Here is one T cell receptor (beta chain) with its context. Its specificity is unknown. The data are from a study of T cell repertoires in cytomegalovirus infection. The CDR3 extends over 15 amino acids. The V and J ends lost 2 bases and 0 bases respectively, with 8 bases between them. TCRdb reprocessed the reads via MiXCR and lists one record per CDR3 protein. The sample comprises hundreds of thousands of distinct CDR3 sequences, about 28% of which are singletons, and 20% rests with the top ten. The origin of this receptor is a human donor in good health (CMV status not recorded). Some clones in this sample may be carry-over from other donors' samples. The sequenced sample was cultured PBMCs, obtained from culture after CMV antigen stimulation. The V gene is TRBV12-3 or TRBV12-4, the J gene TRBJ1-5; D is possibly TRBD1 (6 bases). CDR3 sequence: CASSLRGDSNQPQHF. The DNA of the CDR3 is TGTGCCAGCAGTTTAAGGGGGGATAGCAATCAGCCCCAGCATTTT.